Following are 7 T cell receptor beta chains from one sample sequenced in a study of neurological immune-mediated disorders. TCRdb passed the 5' RACE reads through MiXCR, listing each CDR3 protein once. The sample holds some 76,000 distinct CDR3 sequences; around 3% are singletons and the top ten take about 5.5%. Sequenced sample: PBMCs. These receptors originate from a woman between 45 and 60 years old with multiple sclerosis.

This clonotype was seen at least ten times. The gene calls are TRBV5-1 and TRBJ2-7; tentative D call: TRBD2 (5 bases). V lost 2 bases to trimming and J lost 3 bases, with 12 bases between them. CDR3 length equals 14 residues. The V gene's germline CDR1 is SGHRS and CDR2 YFSETQ. In nucleotides, the CDR3 is TGCGCCAGCAGCTTCGCGGGTCCGTACTACGAGCAGTACTTC. This encodes CASSFAGPYYEQYF.

The CDR3 loop reads CASSSGRWLGGNTIYF. The CDR3 region has the DNA TGCGCCAGCAGCTCCGGACGGTGGTTGGGAGGAAACACCATATATTTT. The V call is TRBV5-1, the J call TRBJ1-3; no clear D. V shed 3 bases and J shed 4 bases, with 17 bases lying between them. This CDR3 spans 16 amino acids. Germline CDR1 SGHRS, CDR2 YFSETQ.

Many counts were recorded for this clonotype. This chain joins TRBV6-2 or TRBV6-3 and TRBJ1-1; D is undetermined. The CDR3 length is 14 residues. CDR1 is MNHEY, CDR2 SVGEGT, per germline. Trimming cost V 0 bases and J 8 bases, with 13 bases left between them. CDR3 residues: CASSYSIVAAEAFF. DNA of the CDR3: TGTGCCAGCAGTTACTCGATAGTTGCGGCGGAAGCTTTCTTT.

This clonotype was seen many times. This chain joins TRBV27 and TRBJ2-5; maybe TRBD2 (5 bases). Trimming cost V 6 bases and J 5 bases, with 13 bases left between them. CDR3 length equals 13 residues. Germline assignment: CDR1 MNHEY and CDR2 SMNVEV (reference sequence). This CDR3 is CASSHLEAETQYF. CDR3 nucleotides: TGTGCCAGCAGCCACCTGGAGGCGGAGACCCAGTACTTC.

This clonotype was detected many times. J is TRBJ2-5 and V is TRBV11-2; a possible D gene is TRBD1 (5 bases). The V gene lost 9 bases and the J gene lost 5 bases, with 13 bases spanning the gap. Germline V gives CDR1 SGHAT, CDR2 FQNNGV. The CDR3 extends over 12 amino acids. The CDR3 region has the DNA TGTGCCAGTCAGGGTATTGGGGAGACCCAGTACTTC. Its translation: CASQGIGETQYF.

This clonotype was counted many times. The chain joins TRBV20-1 to TRBJ2-1; possible D gene TRBD1, 6 bases. CDR1 is DFQATT and CDR2 is SNEGSKA in the germline V gene (reference sequence). CDR3 length equals 14 residues. V lost 6 bases and J 7 bases, leaving 19 bases between the germline ends. As DNA, the CDR3 is TGCAGTGCGGGGACACCCGAGGGAGCAAATGAGCAGTTCTTC. Amino acid sequence: CSAGTPEGANEQFF.

This clonotype occurred many times. This chain connects TRBV10-3 to TRBJ2-7; the match to TRBD1 covers 7 bases. The V gene's germline CDR1 is ENHRY and CDR2 SYGVKD. The trim removed 4 bases at V and 0 bases at J, leaving 6 bases unmatched. CDR3 size: 15 residues. The CDR3 is CAISVWDSSSYEQYF. CDR3 bases: TGTGCCATCAGTGTGTGGGACAGCAGCTCCTACGAGCAGTACTTC.